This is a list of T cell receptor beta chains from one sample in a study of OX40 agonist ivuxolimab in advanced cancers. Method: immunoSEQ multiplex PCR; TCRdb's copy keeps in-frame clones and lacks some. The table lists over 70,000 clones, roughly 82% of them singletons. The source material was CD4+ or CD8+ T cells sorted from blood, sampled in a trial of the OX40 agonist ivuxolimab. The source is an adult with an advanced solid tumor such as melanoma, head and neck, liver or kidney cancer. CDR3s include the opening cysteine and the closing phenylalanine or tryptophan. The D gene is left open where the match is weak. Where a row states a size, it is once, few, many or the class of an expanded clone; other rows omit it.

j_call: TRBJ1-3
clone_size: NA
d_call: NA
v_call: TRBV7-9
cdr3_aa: CASSPWTVTSGNTIYF
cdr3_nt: TGTGCCAGCAGCCCATGGACGGTGACCTCTGGAAACACCATATATTTT

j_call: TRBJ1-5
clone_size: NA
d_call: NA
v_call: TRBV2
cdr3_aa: CASSGGRGSQPQHF
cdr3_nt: TGTGCCAGCAGTGGGGGTAGGGGGTCTCAGCCCCAGCATTTT

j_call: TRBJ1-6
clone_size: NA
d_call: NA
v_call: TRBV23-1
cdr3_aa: CASSQSPNLNSPLHF
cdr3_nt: TGCGCCAGCAGTCAATCCCCCAATCTTAATTCACCCCTCCACTTT

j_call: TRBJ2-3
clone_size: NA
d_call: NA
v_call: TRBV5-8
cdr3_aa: CASSSRPGLTTDTQYF
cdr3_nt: TGTGCCAGCAGCTCCCGACCGGGACTGACAACAGATACGCAGTATTTT

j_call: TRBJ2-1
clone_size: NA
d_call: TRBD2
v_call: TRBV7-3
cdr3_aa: CASSPSPAGVFEQFF
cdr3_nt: TGTGCCAGCAGCCCCTCTCCAGCGGGGGTATTTGAGCAGTTCTTC

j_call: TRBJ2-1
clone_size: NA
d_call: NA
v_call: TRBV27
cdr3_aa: CASSFRSSSSYNEQFF
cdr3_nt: TGTGCCAGCAGTTTTAGGAGCTCGAGCTCCTACAATGAGCAGTTCTTC

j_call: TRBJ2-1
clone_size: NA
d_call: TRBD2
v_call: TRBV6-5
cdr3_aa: CASSYEGGRSYNEQFF
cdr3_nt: TGTGCCAGCAGTTACGAGGGCGGGAGATCCTACAATGAGCAGTTCTTC

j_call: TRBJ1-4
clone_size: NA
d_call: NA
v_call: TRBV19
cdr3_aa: CASSIAGAVRKLFF
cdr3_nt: TGTGCCAGTAGTATAGCAGGGGCTGTTCGAAAACTGTTTTTT

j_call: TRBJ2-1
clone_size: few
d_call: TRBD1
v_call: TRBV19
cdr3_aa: CASSMTGVMNEQFF
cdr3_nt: TGTGCCAGTAGTATGACAGGGGTAATGAATGAGCAGTTCTTC

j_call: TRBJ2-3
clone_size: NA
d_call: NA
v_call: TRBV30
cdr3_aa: CAWDSSGRGDTQYF
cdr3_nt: TGTGCCTGGGACTCTAGCGGCAGGGGAGATACGCAGTATTTT

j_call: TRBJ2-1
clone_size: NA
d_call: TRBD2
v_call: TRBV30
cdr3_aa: CAWRKGLAGHNEQFF
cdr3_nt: TGTGCCTGGAGGAAGGGACTAGCGGGTCACAATGAGCAGTTCTTC

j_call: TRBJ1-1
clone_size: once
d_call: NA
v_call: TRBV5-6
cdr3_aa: CASSLAYQGAEAFF
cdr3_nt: TGTGCCAGCAGCTTGGCCTACCAGGGAGCTGAAGCTTTCTTT

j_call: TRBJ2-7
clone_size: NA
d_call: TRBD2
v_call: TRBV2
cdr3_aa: CASSAREGRYEQYF
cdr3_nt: TGTGCCAGCAGTGCCCGGGAGGGCCGCTACGAGCAGTACTTC

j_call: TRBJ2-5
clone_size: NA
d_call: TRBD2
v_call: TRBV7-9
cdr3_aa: CASSPRGDQETQYF
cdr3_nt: TGTGCCAGCAGCCCCCGGGGGGACCAAGAGACCCAGTACTTC

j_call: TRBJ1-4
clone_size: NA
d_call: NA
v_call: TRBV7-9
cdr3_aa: CASSTDLNEKLFF
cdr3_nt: TGTGCCAGCAGCACCGACCTAAATGAAAAACTGTTTTTT

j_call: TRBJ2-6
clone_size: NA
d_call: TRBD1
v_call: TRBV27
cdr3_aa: CASSLWGQGGSGANVLTF
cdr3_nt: TGTGCCAGCAGTTTATGGGGACAGGGTGGGTCTGGGGCCAACGTCCTGACTTTC

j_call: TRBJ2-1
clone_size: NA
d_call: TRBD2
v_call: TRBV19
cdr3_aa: CASRDGRGNYNEQFF
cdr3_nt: TGTGCCAGTAGGGACGGGAGGGGGAATTACAATGAGCAGTTCTTC

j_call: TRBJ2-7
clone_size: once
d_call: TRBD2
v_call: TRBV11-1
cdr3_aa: CASSSRTSGGAEQYF
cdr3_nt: TGTGCCAGCAGCTCCAGGACTAGCGGGGGGGCCGAGCAGTACTTC

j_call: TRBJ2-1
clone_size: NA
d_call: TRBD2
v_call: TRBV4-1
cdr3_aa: CASSQDQGLAGAGEQFF
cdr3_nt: TGCGCCAGCAGCCAAGATCAGGGGCTAGCGGGAGCTGGTGAGCAGTTCTTC

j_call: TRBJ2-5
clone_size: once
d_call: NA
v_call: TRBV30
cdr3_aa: CAWSNGIKETQYF
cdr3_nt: TGTGCCTGGAGTAACGGGATTAAGGAGACCCAGTACTTC

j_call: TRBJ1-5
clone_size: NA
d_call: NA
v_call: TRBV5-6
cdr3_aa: CASSLGGRRINQPQHF
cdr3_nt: TGTGCCAGCAGCTTGGGGGGGAGGCGTATCAATCAGCCCCAGCATTTT

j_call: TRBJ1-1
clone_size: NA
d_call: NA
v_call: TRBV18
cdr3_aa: CASSDYHLNTEAFF
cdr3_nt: TGTGCCAGCTCTGACTATCACTTGAACACTGAAGCTTTCTTT

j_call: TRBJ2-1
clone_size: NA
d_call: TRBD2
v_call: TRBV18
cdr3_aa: CASSTTSGGYNEQFF
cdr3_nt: TGTGCCAGCTCAACAACTAGCGGGGGCTACAATGAGCAGTTCTTC

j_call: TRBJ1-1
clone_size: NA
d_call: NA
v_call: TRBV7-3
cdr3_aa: CASSPSAGSLLVEAFF
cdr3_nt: TGTGCCAGCAGCCCCTCAGCCGGTTCACTTCTTGTTGAAGCTTTCTTT

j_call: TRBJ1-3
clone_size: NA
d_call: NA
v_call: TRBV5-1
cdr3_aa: CASSFDVPSGNTIYF
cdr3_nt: TGCGCCAGCAGCTTCGACGTGCCCTCTGGAAACACCATATATTTT

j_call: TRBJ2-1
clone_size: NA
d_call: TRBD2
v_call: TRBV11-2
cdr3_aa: CASSSQAGAKNEQFF
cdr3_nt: TGTGCCAGCAGCTCTCAAGCGGGGGCGAAGAATGAGCAGTTCTTC

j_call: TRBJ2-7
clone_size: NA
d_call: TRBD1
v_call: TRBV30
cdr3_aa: CAWSTGQGGNEQYF
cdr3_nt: TGTGCCTGGAGTACCGGACAGGGGGGCAACGAGCAGTACTTC

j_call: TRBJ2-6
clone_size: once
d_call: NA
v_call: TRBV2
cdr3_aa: CASSEFIGGTNVLTF
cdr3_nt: TGTGCCAGCAGTGAATTTATTGGCGGGACCAACGTCCTGACTTTC

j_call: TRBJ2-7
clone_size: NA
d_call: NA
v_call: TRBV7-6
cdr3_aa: CASSLSYEQYF
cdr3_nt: TGTGCCAGCAGCCTTAGTTACGAGCAGTACTTC

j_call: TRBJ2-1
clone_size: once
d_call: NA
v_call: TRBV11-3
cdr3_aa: CASSLAGYNEQFF
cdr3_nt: TGTGCCAGCAGCTTAGCGGGGTACAATGAGCAGTTCTTC

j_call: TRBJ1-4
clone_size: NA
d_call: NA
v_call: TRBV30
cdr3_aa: CAWSRGGATNEKLFF
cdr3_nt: TGTGCCTGGAGCAGGGGAGGGGCAACTAATGAAAAACTGTTTTTT

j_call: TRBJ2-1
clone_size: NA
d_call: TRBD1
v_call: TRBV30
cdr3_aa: CARRGQAYNEQFF
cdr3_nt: TGTGCCCGGAGGGGACAGGCCTACAATGAGCAGTTCTTC

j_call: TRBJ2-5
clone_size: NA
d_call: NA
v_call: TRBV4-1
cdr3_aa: CASSRPRGGRQGDQYF
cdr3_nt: TGCGCCAGCAGCCGGCCCAGGGGGGGACGACAGGGCGACCAGTACTTC

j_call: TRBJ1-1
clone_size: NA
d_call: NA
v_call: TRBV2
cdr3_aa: CASSRTERTEAFF
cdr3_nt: TGTGCCAGCAGTAGGACTGAACGAACTGAAGCTTTCTTT

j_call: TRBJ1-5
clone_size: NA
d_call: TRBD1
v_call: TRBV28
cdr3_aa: CASRPGQGEYQPQHF
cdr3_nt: TGTGCCAGCAGGCCGGGACAGGGCGAGTATCAGCCCCAGCATTTT

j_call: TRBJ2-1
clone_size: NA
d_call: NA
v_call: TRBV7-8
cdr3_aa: CASSPRRYNEQFF
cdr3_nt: TGTGCCAGCAGCCCGAGGAGGTACAATGAGCAGTTCTTC

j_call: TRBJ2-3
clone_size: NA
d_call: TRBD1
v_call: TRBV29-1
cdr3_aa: CSVRQGRDTQYF
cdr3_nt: TGCAGCGTGCGACAGGGAAGGGATACGCAGTATTTT

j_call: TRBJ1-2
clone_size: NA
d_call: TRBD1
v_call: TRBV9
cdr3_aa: CASSEVGGGYTF
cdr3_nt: TGTGCCAGCAGCGAGGTAGGGGGCGGCTACACCTTC

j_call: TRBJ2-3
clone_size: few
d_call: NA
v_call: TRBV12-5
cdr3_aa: CASGLVRGTGTDTQYF
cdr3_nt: TGTGCTAGTGGTTTGGTACGGGGGACTGGTACAGATACGCAGTATTTT

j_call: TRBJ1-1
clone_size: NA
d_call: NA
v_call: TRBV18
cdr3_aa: CATSNQGSSLEAFF
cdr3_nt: TGTGCCACCTCTAATCAGGGCTCATCCCTTGAAGCTTTCTTT

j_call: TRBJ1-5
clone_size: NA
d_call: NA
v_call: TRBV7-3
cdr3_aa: CASRTGDQPQHF
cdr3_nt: TGTGCCAGCCGAACTGGGGATCAGCCCCAGCATTTT

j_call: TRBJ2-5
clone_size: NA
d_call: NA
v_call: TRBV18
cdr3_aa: CASSLGTRETQYF
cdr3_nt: TGTGCCAGCTCGCTAGGGACCCGAGAGACCCAGTACTTC

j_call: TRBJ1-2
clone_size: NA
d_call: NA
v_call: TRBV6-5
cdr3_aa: CASSYEPNIGYTF
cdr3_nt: TGTGCCAGCAGTTATGAACCTAACATCGGCTACACCTTC

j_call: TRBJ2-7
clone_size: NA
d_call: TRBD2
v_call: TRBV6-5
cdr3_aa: CASSYSLAGSYEQYF
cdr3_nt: TGTGCCAGCAGTTACTCGCTAGCGGGCTCCTACGAGCAGTACTTC

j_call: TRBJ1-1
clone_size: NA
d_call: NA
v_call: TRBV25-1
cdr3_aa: CASRGGGKSTEAFF
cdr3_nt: TGTGCCAGCAGAGGGGGGGGGAAGAGCACTGAAGCTTTCTTT

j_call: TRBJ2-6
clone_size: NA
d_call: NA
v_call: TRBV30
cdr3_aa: CAWSWSYSGANVLTF
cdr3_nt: TGTGCCTGGAGTTGGTCTTACTCTGGGGCCAACGTCCTGACTTTC

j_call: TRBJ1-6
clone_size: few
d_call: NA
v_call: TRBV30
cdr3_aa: CAWSGYYNSPLHF
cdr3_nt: TGTGCCTGGAGTGGGTATTACAATTCACCCCTCCACTTT

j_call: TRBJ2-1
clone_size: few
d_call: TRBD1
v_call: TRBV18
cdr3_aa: CASSPANRGNEQFF
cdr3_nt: TGTGCCAGCTCACCGGCGAACAGGGGAAATGAGCAGTTCTTC

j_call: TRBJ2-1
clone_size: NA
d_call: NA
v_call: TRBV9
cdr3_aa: CASSVDGGGEQFF
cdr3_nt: TGTGCCAGCAGCGTAGATGGTGGCGGAGAGCAGTTCTTC

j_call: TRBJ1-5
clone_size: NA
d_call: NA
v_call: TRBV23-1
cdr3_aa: CASSQISNQPQHF
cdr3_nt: TGCGCCAGCAGTCAAATTAGCAATCAGCCCCAGCATTTT

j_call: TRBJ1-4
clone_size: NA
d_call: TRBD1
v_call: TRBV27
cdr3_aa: CASSSRDRGRSREKLFF
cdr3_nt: TGTGCCAGCAGTTCCCGGGACAGGGGGCGCTCCCGGGAAAAACTGTTTTTT

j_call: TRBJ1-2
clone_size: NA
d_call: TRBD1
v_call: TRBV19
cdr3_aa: CASSLTGTGYPTYGYTF
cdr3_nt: TGTGCCAGTAGTCTAACCGGGACAGGGTACCCCACATATGGCTACACCTTC

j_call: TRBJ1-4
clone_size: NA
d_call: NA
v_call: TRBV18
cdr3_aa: CASSPPVPEKLFF
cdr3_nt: TGTGCCAGCTCACCACCGGTCCCCGAAAAACTGTTTTTT

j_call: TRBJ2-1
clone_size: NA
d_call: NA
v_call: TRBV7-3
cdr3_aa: CASSPSPAGASSYNEQFF
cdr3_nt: TGTGCCAGCAGCCCAAGCCCTGCGGGGGCGAGCTCCTACAATGAGCAGTTCTTC

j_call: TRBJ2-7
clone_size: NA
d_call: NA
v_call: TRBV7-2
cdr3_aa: CASSLNVLSEQYF
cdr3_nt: TGTGCCAGCAGCTTAAACGTGCTTTCCGAGCAGTACTTC

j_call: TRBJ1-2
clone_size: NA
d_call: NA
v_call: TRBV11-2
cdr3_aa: CASSFHEGWDGYTF
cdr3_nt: TGTGCCAGCAGCTTCCATGAGGGGTGGGATGGCTACACCTTC

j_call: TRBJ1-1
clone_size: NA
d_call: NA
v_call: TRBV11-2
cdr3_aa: CASLIEGIEAFF
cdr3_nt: TGTGCCAGCCTGATTGAGGGCATTGAAGCTTTCTTT

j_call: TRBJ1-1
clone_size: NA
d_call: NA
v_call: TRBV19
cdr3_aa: CASSLKGNTEAFF
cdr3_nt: TGTGCCAGTAGTTTAAAGGGGAACACTGAAGCTTTCTTT

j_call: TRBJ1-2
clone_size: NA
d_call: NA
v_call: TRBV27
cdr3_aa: CASSLNRQYALSNYGYTF
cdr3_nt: TGTGCCAGCAGTTTAAACCGGCAATACGCCCTATCTAACTATGGCTACACCTTC

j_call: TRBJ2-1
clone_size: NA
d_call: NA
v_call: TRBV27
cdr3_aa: CASSYGRSNEQFF
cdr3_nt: TGTGCCAGCAGTTATGGACGAAGCAATGAGCAGTTCTTC